This entry concerns a single T cell receptor beta chain. The protocol was immunoSEQ multiplex PCR, while the TCRdb copy is restricted to in-frame clones and leaves out a portion. The sample holds roughly 80,000 clones, about nine tenths seen once. These data come from a study of T cell responses to AZD1222 COVID-19 vaccine. V was trimmed by 6 bases and J by 4 bases, leaving 18 bases between them. The CDR3 runs to 15 residues. The germline gives CDR1 SGHVS, CDR2 FQNEAQ. This sequence joins TRBV7-8 and TRBJ2-5; TRBD2 might be the D (6 bases). The source material was peripheral blood, sampled 28 days after the second AZD1222 dose. The source is an adult who received the AZD1222 COVID-19 vaccine. The CDR3 nucleotides are TGTGCCAGCAGTGTAGGGCGGGGCCTGGTAGAGACCCAGTACTTC. Its protein is CASSVGRGLVETQYF.